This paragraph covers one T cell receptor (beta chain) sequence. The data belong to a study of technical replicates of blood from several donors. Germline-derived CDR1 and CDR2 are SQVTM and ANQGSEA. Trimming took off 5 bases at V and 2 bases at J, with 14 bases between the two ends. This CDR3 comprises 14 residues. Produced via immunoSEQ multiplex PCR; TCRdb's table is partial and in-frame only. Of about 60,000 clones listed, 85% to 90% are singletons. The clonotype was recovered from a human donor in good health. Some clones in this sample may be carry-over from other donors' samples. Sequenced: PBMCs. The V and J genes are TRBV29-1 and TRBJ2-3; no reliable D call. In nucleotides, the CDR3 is TGCAGCGTTCCCCACGGGTACCTCACAGATACGCAGTATTTT. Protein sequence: CSVPHGYLTDTQYF.